This T cell receptor (beta chain) was captured in a study of T and B cells in COVID-19 patients. Turning to the study itself: Of under 25 active-infection patients, over 9 were critically ill with mechanical ventilation or extracorporeal membrane oxygenation.

Blood genomic DNA input for TRB amplification was about 240-550 ng. Multiplex PCR with BIOMED2 TRB-A/B primer pools amplified TRB rearrangements. TCRdb processed the multiplex PCR reads anew with MiXCR; each CDR3 protein has one entry. This sample has 20,000 or so distinct CDR3 sequences, with under 35% found just once. CDR3 length: 14 residues. Looked up from germline, CDR1 is LNHDA and CDR2 is SQIVND (reference sequence). V shed 9 bases and J 1 base; nucleotides not matched to a gene: 7. The rearrangement joins TRBV19 to TRBJ2-3; 7 bases fit TRBD1. Material for sequencing was blood. This sequence was found in a human donor who had recovered from COVID-19. CDR3 loop: CARYRDSGTDTQYF. The CDR3 bases are TGTGCCAGGTACCGGGACAGCGGCACAGATACGCAGTATTTT.